A single sample gave rise to the 4 T cell receptor beta chains below, sequenced in a study of blood T cells in healthy people across ages. Primers used in a second PCR of about 6 to 11 cycles were a sample-barcoded 5' primer and a J-beta primer mix. MiXCR was run by TCRdb on the 5' RACE reads, yielding one entry per CDR3 protein. This sample has about a million distinct CDR3 sequences; around 48% occur once, and the top ten carry about an eighth. Source material: blood. The origin of the receptors is a man younger than 45 in good health.

V and J are TRBV7-2 and TRBJ2-3, with 9 bases matching TRBD2. The length of the CDR3 is 14 residues. Losses at the gene ends were 1 base for V and 14 bases for J; bases not matched to a gene: 10. The germline V gene encodes CDR1 SGHTA and CDR2 FQGNSA. The CDR3: CASSLGVSGGSRYF. For the CDR3, the DNA is TGTGCCAGCAGCTTAGGGGTTAGCGGGGGATCGAGGTATTTT.

The chain carries TRBV30 and TRBJ1-6; 9 nucleotides agree with TRBD1. Germline V CDR1 and CDR2: GTSNPN, SVGIG (reference sequence). After removal of 0 bases from V and 8 bases from J, the junction contained 2 bases not matched to a gene. The CDR3 runs to 14 residues. The CDR3 is CAWSVGQGYSPLHF. The CDR3 DNA follows: TGTGCCTGGAGTGTAGGACAGGGGTATTCACCCCTCCACTTT.

The table lists this clonotype with a few counts. The chain recombines TRBV6-5 with TRBJ2-5; possibly TRBD1 or TRBD2 for D (6 bases each). The V end was cut by 8 bases, the J end by 0 bases, with 7 bases between. Germline CDR1 MNHEY, CDR2 SVGAGI. This CDR3 is 12 amino acids long. The CDR3 loop is CASRGHQETQYF. CDR3 DNA: TGTGCCAGCCGGGGGCACCAAGAGACCCAGTACTTC.

This clonotype came up a few times. The V and J genes are TRBV5-6 and TRBJ1-4; D gene ambiguous. CDR1 and CDR2 (germline): SGHDT, YYEEEE. V gave up 0 bases and J gave up 3 bases, with 6 bases separating them. The CDR3 has 14 residues. This CDR3 is CASSLGVANEKLFF. The CDR3 nucleotides are TGTGCCAGCAGCTTGGGGGTGGCTAATGAAAAACTGTTTTTT.